The entry that follows covers one TCR beta chain sequence. The authors' processing: Estimation of nucleated cell counts was performed using reference gene primer amplification. TCRdb keeps only in-frame clones here, not all; method: immunoSEQ multiplex PCR. The D gene and trimming were derived from the DNA, and the V and J assignments and clone size from that table. The repertoire holds roughly 83,000 clones, with around 88% as singletons. This specimen belongs to a study of blood T cell repertoires in COVID-19. CDR3 length equals 14 residues. The germline V and J ends were trimmed by 3 bases and 0 bases, with 9 bases remaining between them. CDR1 is DFQATT, CDR2 SNEGSKA, per germline (reference sequence).

Material: peripheral blood. This sequence originates from a man aged 45-65 years with active COVID-19. J is TRBJ1-5 and V is TRBV20-1; D not resolved. The CDR3: CSASPQYSNQPQHF. For the CDR3, the DNA is TGCAGTGCTAGTCCTCAGTATAGCAATCAGCCCCAGCATTTT.